Listed below are T cell receptor beta chains from one sample, sequenced in a study of T cells in Graves' hyperthyroidism and ophthalmopathy. TCRdb reprocessed the multiplex PCR reads via MiXCR and lists one record per CDR3 protein. The sample shows roughly 640,000 distinct CDR3 sequences, roughly a sixth of them seen only once. The material sequenced was blood. The receptors shown here come from a middle-aged woman with Graves' ophthalmopathy. CDR3s include the opening cysteine and the closing phenylalanine or tryptophan. The D gene is left open where the match is weak. Size is stated for part of the rows, as once, few or many counts, or as a class when the clone is expanded.

>many|TRBJ1-1|TRBV12-3/TRBV12-4|TRBD1
CASSPLPTGGEAFF
TGTGCCAGCAGCCCACTACCGACAGGGGGTGAAGCTTTCTTT
>many|TRBJ1-3|TRBV3-1|NA
CASSQVQSSGNTIYF
TGTGCCAGCAGCCAAGTGCAGTCCTCTGGAAACACCATATATTTT
>NA|TRBJ2-1|TRBV29-1|TRBD2
CSVGLAGPSSYNEQFF
TGCAGCGTTGGTCTAGCGGGCCCGAGCTCCTACAATGAGCAGTTCTTC
>many|TRBJ2-1|TRBV12-3/TRBV12-4|NA
CASSPRAGATIYNEQFF
TGTGCCAGCAGTCCCCGGGCCGGAGCGACGATCTACAATGAGCAGTTCTTC
>many|TRBJ2-1|TRBV6-2/TRBV6-3|NA
CASSYPYNEQFF
TGTGCCAGCAGTTACCCTTACAATGAGCAGTTCTTC
>NA|TRBJ2-5|TRBV24-1|TRBD2
CATSASGLPWTQYF
TGTGCCACCAGTGCTTCGGGACTACCGTGGACCCAGTACTTC
>many|TRBJ2-7|TRBV2|TRBD1
CASRGQGVVSYEQYF
TGTGCCAGCAGAGGACAGGGAGTCGTCTCCTACGAGCAGTACTTC
>few|TRBJ1-5|TRBV18|NA
CASSPLGVSNQPQHF
TGTGCCAGCTCACCACTAGGGGTAAGCAATCAGCCCCAGCATTTT
>many|TRBJ2-7|TRBV11-2|NA
CASSLDALSYEQYF
TGTGCCAGCAGCTTAGATGCGCTGTCCTACGAGCAGTACTTC
>many|TRBJ1-1|TRBV5-5|NA
CASSLIIAGNTEAFF
TGTGCCAGCAGCTTGATAATCGCCGGAAACACTGAAGCTTTCTTT
>many|TRBJ2-1|TRBV3-1|TRBD2
CASSQVTSGRSSYEQFF
TGTGCCAGCAGCCAAGTAACTAGCGGGAGGTCAAGCTATGAGCAGTTCTTC
>NA|TRBJ1-5|TRBV6-2/TRBV6-3|NA
CASRSPGAAQHF
TGTGCCAGCAGGAGCCCGGGAGCAGCCCAGCATTTT
>many|TRBJ1-2|TRBV7-2|NA
CASSSDPWGSYTF
TGTGCCAGCAGCTCGGATCCCTGGGGTAGCTACACCTTC
>many|TRBJ2-1|TRBV7-2|NA
CASSLSIGVEQFF
TGTGCCAGCAGCTTAAGTATCGGGGTTGAGCAGTTCTTC
>NA|TRBJ2-7|TRBV20-1|TRBD2
CSARAGPGLAGEKWYEQYF
TGCAGTGCTAGAGCCGGTCCGGGACTAGCGGGAGAGAAGTGGTACGAGCAGTACTTC
>few|TRBJ2-5|TRBV20-1|NA
CSASEKQGRGETQYF
TGCAGTGCTAGCGAGAAACAGGGGAGGGGAGAGACCCAGTACTTC
>many|TRBJ1-2|TRBV5-1|NA
CASSLPGVEDGYTF
TGCGCCAGCAGCTTGCCCGGGGTGGAAGATGGCTACACCTTC
>few|TRBJ2-3|TRBV29-1|NA
CSIHGMDTQYF
TGCAGCATTCATGGGATGGATACGCAGTATTTT
>many|TRBJ2-5|TRBV2|TRBD1
CASSWTGAVEETQYF
TGTGCCAGCAGCTGGACAGGGGCGGTGGAAGAGACCCAGTACTTC
>NA|TRBJ1-2|TRBV6-1|TRBD1
CASSEGWAGGYGYTF
TGTGCCAGCAGTGAAGGGTGGGCAGGGGGTTATGGCTACACCTTC
>NA|TRBJ2-2|TRBV11-3|NA
CASSLSGITGELFF
TGTGCCAGCAGCCTGTCAGGAATCACCGGGGAGCTGTTTTTT
>many|TRBJ1-1|TRBV20-1|NA
CSAEGRNTEAFF
TGCAGTGCTGAGGGGCGGAACACTGAAGCTTTCTTT
>many|TRBJ1-1|TRBV5-1|NA
CASSLDSMNTEAFF
TGTGCCAGCAGCTTGGACAGCATGAACACTGAAGCTTTCTTT
>NA|TRBJ2-2|TRBV12-3/TRBV12-4|NA
CASSLVGWDRGDTGELFF
TGTGCCAGCAGTTTAGTAGGGTGGGATAGGGGTGACACCGGGGAGCTGTTTTTT
>NA|TRBJ2-1|TRBV30|NA
CAWAGEAVGARRSSYNEQFF
TGTGCCTGGGCGGGAGAGGCTGTGGGGGCTAGAAGGAGCTCCTACAATGAGCAGTTCTTC
>few|TRBJ1-5|TRBV10-2|NA
CASSEFFETGSNQPQHF
TGCGCCAGCAGTGAGTTTTTTGAGACCGGGAGCAATCAGCCCCAGCATTTT
>many|TRBJ1-3|TRBV30|NA
CAWRGAPGNTIYF
TGTGCCTGGAGGGGGGCTCCTGGAAACACCATATATTTT
>few|TRBJ1-3|TRBV9|NA
CASSPRLSGNTIYF
TGTGCCAGCAGCCCCAGGCTCTCTGGAAACACCATATATTTT
>NA|TRBJ1-1|TRBV29-1|NA
CSVEGRYTEAFF
TGCAGCGTCGAAGGAAGGTACACTGAAGCTTTCTTT
>many|TRBJ2-5|TRBV12-3/TRBV12-4|TRBD1
CASSLHPRPDRTQETQYF
TGTGCCAGCAGTTTACACCCAAGACCGGACAGGACCCAAGAGACCCAGTACTTC